Presented here are 27 T cell receptor beta chains from one specimen sequenced in a study of blood T cell repertoires in COVID-19. Using immunoSEQ multiplex PCR, the repertoire was profiled, and TCRdb retains in-frame clones only, with some absent. The data show about 140,000 clones, less than 80% seen once. Sequencing was done on a sample of peripheral blood. The origin of the receptors is a woman older than 75 with active or convalescent COVID-19.

The gene calls are TRBV9 and TRBJ1-2; no clear D. The V gene lost 0 bases and the J gene lost 2 bases, with 8 bases spanning the gap. The germline V gene encodes CDR1 SGDLS and CDR2 YYNGEE. The CDR3 has 14 residues. This CDR3 reads CASSVETANYGYTF. In DNA, the CDR3 is TGTGCCAGCAGCGTAGAAACAGCCAACTATGGCTACACCTTC.

The chain couples TRBV10-3 to TRBJ2-5; tentatively, D is TRBD2 (5 bases). Looked up from germline, CDR1 is ENHRY and CDR2 is SYGVKD. V was clipped by 6 bases and J by 3 bases, with 14 bases between them. This CDR3 region has 14 residues. CDR3 loop: CAISDSGVKETQYF. CDR3 nucleotide sequence: TGTGCCATCAGCGATTCCGGGGTAAAAGAGACCCAGTACTTC.

This clone was seen only a few times. The chain employs TRBV28 and TRBJ1-2; 7 nucleotides line up with TRBD1. The trim removed 5 bases at V and 0 bases at J, leaving 15 bases unmatched. There are 18 residues in the CDR3. Germline CDR1 is MDHEN and CDR2 is SYDVKM. The CDR3 coding sequence is TGTGCCAGCAGTCCCTACATAGGGACAGAATTTACTAACTATGGCTACACCTTC. It specifies CASSPYIGTEFTNYGYTF.

This rearrangement joins TRBV7-3 to TRBJ1-1; a weak D match, TRBD1 (5 bases). V was cut by 2 bases and J by 1 base, with 14 bases left in between. This CDR3 is 16 amino acids long. Germline V lookup: CDR1 SGHTA, CDR2 FQGTGA. Written as DNA, the CDR3 is TGTGCCAGCAGCTTATATGACAGAGCAGGGAACACTGAAGCTTTCTTT. The encoded protein is CASSLYDRAGNTEAFF. Looking up the rest from reference TRBV7-3 and TRBJ1-1 gives the full variable domain: GAGVSQTPSNKVTEKGKYVELRCDPISGHTALYWYRQSLGQGPEFLIYFQGTGAADDSGLPNDRFFAVRPEGSVSTLKIQRTERGDSAVYLCASSLYDRAGNTEAFFGQGTRLTVV.

This sequence joins TRBV11-3 and TRBJ1-3; the match to TRBD1 covers 8 bases. Per the germline V gene, CDR1 is SGHNT and CDR2 is YENEEA. Trimming took 4 bases from V and 2 from J; bases not matched to a gene: 10. This CDR3 has 17 amino acids. The DNA of the CDR3 is TGTGCCAGCAGCTCGCCGACCGGGACAGGAGCTGGAAACACCATATATTTT. Its protein product is CASSSPTGTGAGNTIYF.

This clone appeared a few times. J is TRBJ1-2 and V is TRBV7-2, with D tentatively TRBD1 (6 bases). This CDR3 has 14 residues. Trimming stripped 2 bases from V and 13 bases from J, with 20 bases between. Germline lookup yields CDR1 SGHTA and CDR2 FQGNSA. CDR3 nucleotides: TGTGCCAGCAGCTTATATGGGACAATACCGGGAGGCACCTTC. It yields the protein CASSLYGTIPGGTF.

The chain combines TRBV3-1 (or the pseudogene TRBV3-2) with TRBJ2-1, with 8 bases identical to TRBD2. The CDR3 is 17 residues long. The J segment lost 8 bases and the V segment lost 4 bases, leaving 16 bases of the junction unmatched. The V gene's germline CDR1 is LGHDT and CDR2 YNNKEL (reference sequence). The CDR3 is CASSPPISAGARDEQFF. In DNA, the CDR3 is TGTGCCAGCAGCCCACCCATTTCAGCGGGGGCTCGCGATGAGCAGTTCTTC.

The rearrangement uses TRBV2 and TRBJ2-3; unclear D gene. The V gene's germline CDR1 is SNHLY and CDR2 FYNNEI. The germline V and J ends were trimmed by 8 bases and 2 bases, with 11 bases remaining between them. The CDR3 is 13 residues long. The CDR3 sequence is CASLRQDTDTQYF. The DNA of the CDR3 is TGTGCCAGCCTTAGGCAGGACACAGATACGCAGTATTTT.

The chain joins TRBV19 to TRBJ2-2; TRBD1 might be the D (5 bases). Per the germline V gene, CDR1 is LNHDA and CDR2 is SQIVND (reference sequence). Trimming took off 7 bases at V and 6 bases at J, with 18 bases between the two ends. The CDR3 has 15 residues. This CDR3 reads CASTMGLPSAGELFF. Written as DNA, the CDR3 is TGTGCCAGTACCATGGGGCTTCCGAGCGCCGGGGAGCTGTTTTTT.

The chain combines TRBV20-1 with TRBJ2-1, with D tentatively TRBD1 (5 bases). The CDR3 has 14 amino acids. V lost 3 bases and J 1 base, leaving 10 bases between the germline ends. Per germline, CDR1 DFQATT and CDR2 SNEGSKA (reference sequence). The CDR3 DNA reads TGCAGTGCTAGTCTAGGGGCTTCCTACAATGAGCAGTTCTTC. It codes for CSASLGASYNEQFF.

V usage is TRBV12-3 or TRBV12-4 and J usage is TRBJ1-4; the D is unclear. V was pared by 1 base and J by 8 bases, with 5 bases between. CDR3 length: 12 residues. CDR3 coding DNA: TGTGCCAGCAGTTTAGTGAGAGAAAAACTGTTTTTT. Translating gives CASSLVREKLFF.

This clone was seen only once. The chain has TRBV19 and TRBJ1-2, with TRBD1 as a possible D gene (5 bases). Germline lookup yields CDR1 LNHDA and CDR2 SQIVND (reference sequence). V lost 5 bases, J lost 8 bases, and 24 bases lay in between. This CDR3 contains 16 residues. CDR3 in amino acids: CASSPQEGEGGYGYTF. CDR3 DNA: TGTGCCAGTAGTCCCCAGGAAGGGGAAGGTGGATACGGCTACACCTTC. The full variable domain, its missing parts supplied by reference TRBV19 and TRBJ1-2, is DGGITQSPKYLFRKEGQNVTLSCEQNLNHDAMYWYRQDPGQGLRLIYYSQIVNDFQKGDIAEGYSVSREKKESFPLTVTSAQKNPTAFYLCASSPQEGEGGYGYTFGSGTRLTVV.

This sequence joins TRBV6-2 or TRBV6-3 and TRBJ1-1; 7 nucleotides match TRBD1. CDR3 length equals 18 residues. Per germline, CDR1 MNHEY and CDR2 SVGEGT. V gave up 3 bases and J gave up 4 bases; unmatched junction bases: 17. The CDR3 sequence: CASSYGTARKMWATEAFF. The CDR3 DNA follows: TGTGCCAGCAGTTATGGGACAGCCAGAAAGATGTGGGCCACTGAAGCTTTCTTT.

V usage is TRBV27 and J usage is TRBJ1-2; 10 bases are a match to TRBD1. From germline, CDR1 is MNHEY and CDR2 SMNVEV (reference sequence). V gave up 2 bases and J gave up 4 bases; unmatched junction bases: 7. The CDR3 runs to 16 residues. For the CDR3, the DNA is TGTGCCAGCAGTTTAAGGACAGGGGGAAGGATCTATGGCTACACCTTC. Amino acid sequence: CASSLRTGGRIYGYTF.

CDR3 in amino acids: CASSRGEFGNTIYF. CDR3 bases: TGTGCCAGCAGCAGGGGCGAATTCGGAAACACCATATATTTT. The chain has TRBV6-5 and TRBJ1-3; possible D gene TRBD1, 6 bases. Germline CDR1 and CDR2: MNHEY and SVGAGI. This CDR3 has 14 amino acids. Trimming removed 6 bases from V and 4 bases from J, with 13 bases in between.

This chain uses TRBV30 with TRBJ1-1; 7 bases match TRBD1. The CDR3 covers 14 residues. Germline V gene lookup returns CDR1 GTSNPN and CDR2 SVGIG (reference sequence). Losses at the gene ends were 1 base for V and 5 bases for J; bases not matched to a gene: 7. The CDR3 bases are TGTGCCTGGAGTGCGATGCAGGGGGGAACTGAAGCTTTCTTT. This codes for CAWSAMQGGTEAFF.

This rearrangement joins TRBV6-5 to TRBJ1-1; 9 bases agree with TRBD1. J was trimmed by 5 bases and V by 6 bases; bases with no gene match: 7. From germline, CDR1 is MNHEY and CDR2 SVGAGI. This CDR3 has 14 amino acids. The CDR3 protein is CASRQTGGRTEAFF. For the CDR3, the DNA is TGTGCCAGCAGACAGACAGGGGGAAGGACTGAAGCTTTCTTT.

In this sample, this clone turned up many times. The V and J genes are TRBV30 and TRBJ2-5, with TRBD2 as a possible D gene (5 bases). The CDR3 extends over 14 amino acids. CDR1 and CDR2 from the germline V gene are GTSNPN and SVGIG (reference sequence). V lost 2 bases and J 2 bases, leaving 12 bases between the germline ends. In DNA, the CDR3 is TGTGCCTGGAGTTGGTCGGGCGGGCAAGAGACCCAGTACTTC. Its translation is CAWSWSGGQETQYF.

This chain joins TRBV28 and TRBJ2-7; 7 bases are shared with TRBD1. The CDR3 totals 13 residues. The germline CDR1 and CDR2 sequences are MDHEN and SYDVKM. Losses at the gene ends were 6 bases for V and 4 bases for J; bases not matched to a gene: 6. The DNA for the CDR3 is TGTGCCAGCAGACGACAGGGAACGTACGAGCAGTACTTC. Translation: CASRRQGTYEQYF.

The chain is built from TRBV9 and TRBJ2-1, with a tentative D call TRBD1 (6 bases). CDR3 size: 15 residues. The V end was cut by 5 bases, the J end by 0 bases, with 12 bases between. CDR1 and CDR2 (germline): SGDLS, YYNGEE. For the CDR3, the DNA is TGTGCCAGCAGGCCGGGACACAGCTCCTACAATGAGCAGTTCTTC. Translated: CASRPGHSSYNEQFF.

This chain uses TRBV28 with TRBJ1-2; D is unclear. Per germline, CDR1 MDHEN and CDR2 SYDVKM. V lost 2 bases and J 0 bases, leaving 7 bases between the germline ends. This CDR3 has 14 residues. DNA of the CDR3: TGTGCCAGCAGTTTAGGACTGCCTAACTATGGCTACACCTTC. Translating it yields CASSLGLPNYGYTF.

J is TRBJ1-2 and V is TRBV5-1; D possibly corresponds to TRBD1 (5 bases). Trimming removed 0 bases at V and 5 bases at J, with 17 bases between. This CDR3 has 16 residues. The germline gives CDR1 SGHRS, CDR2 YFSETQ. This CDR3 reads CASSLDQGSLKYGYTF. CDR3 DNA sequence: TGCGCCAGCAGCTTGGATCAGGGTAGTTTAAAGTATGGCTACACCTTC.

This clone showed up just once. The chain couples TRBV7-9 to TRBJ1-6, with TRBD1 matching 8 bases. Trimming took 2 bases from V and 7 from J; bases not matched to a gene: 7. The CDR3 extends over 16 amino acids. CDR1 and CDR2 (germline): SEHNR, FQNEAQ (reference sequence). This CDR3 reads CASSLWTGTGNSPLHF. Written as DNA, the CDR3 is TGTGCCAGCAGCTTATGGACAGGGACCGGGAATTCACCCCTCCACTTT.

This chain links TRBV30 with TRBJ1-2; possibly TRBD1 for D (5 bases). The CDR3 has 16 residues. From germline, CDR1 is GTSNPN and CDR2 SVGIG (reference sequence). V shed 1 base and J shed 4 bases, with 19 bases lying between them. CDR3: CAWSATPRDSTYGYTF. The CDR3 nucleotides read TGTGCCTGGAGTGCCACGCCCCGGGACTCCACCTATGGCTACACCTTC.

The chain combines TRBV28 with TRBJ1-4, with D uncertain. This CDR3 has 15 residues. Germline loops: CDR1 MDHEN, CDR2 SYDVKM. V lost 2 bases, J lost 7 bases, and 14 bases lay in between. Here the CDR3 reads CASSLGFPTVEKLFF. The DNA for the CDR3 is TGTGCCAGCAGTTTAGGGTTCCCGACTGTTGAAAAACTGTTTTTT.

J is TRBJ1-2 and V is TRBV18; 7 bases line up with TRBD1. Germline lookup yields CDR1 KGHSH and CDR2 LQKENI. The V gene end was trimmed by 5 bases and the J gene end by 4 bases; junction bases not matched to a gene: 10. This CDR3 has 15 amino acids. The CDR3 here is CASSTRQGRGYGYTF. The CDR3 nucleotides are TGTGCCAGCTCAACAAGACAGGGCCGGGGCTATGGCTACACCTTC.

This clone came up a few times. V usage is TRBV9 and J usage is TRBJ1-4; D might be TRBD1 (5 bases). The CDR3 is 17 amino acids. In germline, CDR1 is SGDLS, CDR2 YYNGEE. V was pared by 3 bases and J by 7 bases, with 22 bases between. Here the CDR3 reads CASSASKQDPLGEKLFF. The CDR3 DNA reads as TGTGCCAGCAGCGCCTCAAAACAGGACCCGTTGGGTGAAAAACTGTTTTTT.